This note documents a single T cell receptor (beta chain) sequence. Antigen specificity is unknown. The second PCR ran roughly 6 to 12 cycles with a sample-barcoded 5' primer and J-beta primers. One entry per CDR3 protein, called by TCRdb with MiXCR from the 5' RACE reads. This table holds 1.8 million or so distinct CDR3 sequences, 35% to 50% found once. The data belong to a study of blood T cells in healthy people across ages. Study-wide findings and caveats: In long-lived donors, naive CD4+ cell counts and diversity exceeded those of aged donors.

The CDR3 length is 16 residues. Germline CDR1 and CDR2: SGHTA and FQGTGA. The V segment lost 1 base and the J segment 2 bases; nucleotides outside the gene matches: 5. This TCR was recovered from a human donor in good health. The rearrangement joins TRBV7-3 to TRBJ2-3, with TRBD2 matching over 8 bases. Material: blood. The CDR3 DNA follows: TGTGCCAGCAGCTTAATCCCAGCGGGGGACACAGATACGCAGTATTTT. Its protein is CASSLIPAGDTDTQYF.